This TCR beta chain derives from a study of blood T cell repertoires in COVID-19. About the study: Acute-phase and convalescent COVID-19 samples originated in the United States, Italy and Spain.

Participants came from fewer than 25 US areas, aged about 18 to 100 years. What the recovered Cohort 3 donors had was two negative PCRs, clearance, or symptom resolution. Only one count was recorded for this clone. CDR1 and CDR2 from the germline V gene are SGHNT and YENEEA. The CDR3 covers 14 residues. V dropped 5 bases and J dropped 7; count of bases not matched to a gene: 8. Only in-frame clones appear in the TCRdb table, and some are missing; sequencing was by immunoSEQ multiplex PCR. This sample yields under 200,000 clones, of which 80% to 90% are seen a single time; roughly 8% belongs to the top ten.

The sequenced material came from PBMCs or T cells enriched from blood (not recorded which). The chain combines TRBV11-3 with TRBJ2-1, with 7 bases matching TRBD1. This TCR came from a woman in her forties or fifties who had recovered from COVID-19. CDR3 region: CASSPHRGVNEQFF. CDR3 sequence (DNA): TGTGCCAGCAGCCCCCACAGGGGAGTGAATGAGCAGTTCTTC.